These 19 T cell receptor beta chains came from one sample sequenced in a study of blood T cell repertoires in COVID-19. The method was immunoSEQ multiplex PCR; TCRdb's version includes in-frame clones alone and lacks a portion of them. The sample lists 250,000 to 300,000 clones, approximately 82% seen once, with less than 6% in the top ten. Specimen: peripheral blood. All receptors derive from a man aged 60 to 75 who had recovered from COVID-19.

About this clone itself: Other DNA sequences in this sample translate to the same CDR3. This chain joins TRBV7-7 and TRBJ2-3; TRBD2 agrees at 7 bases. V trimming: 5 bases; J trimming: 1 base; junction bases outside the gene matches: 6. The CDR3 runs 15 residues. From germline, CDR1 is SSHAT and CDR2 FNYEAQ (reference sequence). The CDR3 here is CASSLGLAGTDTQYF. CDR3 bases: TGTGCCAGCAGCCTCGGCCTAGCGGGCACAGATACGCAGTATTTT. Using reference TRBV7-7 and TRBJ2-3 for the parts outside the CDR3, the full variable domain is GAGVSQSPRYKVTKRGQDVTLRCDPISSHATLYWYQQALGQGPEFLTYFNYEAQPDKSGLPSDRFSAERPEGSISTLTIQRTEQRDSAMYRCASSLGLAGTDTQYFGPGTRLTVL.

V usage is TRBV30 and J usage is TRBJ2-5, with 9 bases that match TRBD2. CDR3 size: 15 residues. Germline V gives CDR1 GTSNPN, CDR2 SVGIG (reference sequence). V was pared by 0 bases and J by 5 bases, with 7 bases of the junction left unmatched. CDR3 nucleotides: TGTGCCTGGAGTGTTTCAGTAGCGGGAGATGAGACCCAGTACTTC. The encoded protein is CAWSVSVAGDETQYF.

V and J are TRBV5-1 and TRBJ2-7, with D perhaps matching TRBD2 (6 bases). The CDR3 is 15 amino acids. The ends were cut back, 4 bases at V and 2 bases at J, with 16 bases in the middle. CDR1 is SGHRS and CDR2 is YFSETQ in the germline V gene. The CDR3 DNA reads TGCGCCAGCAGCCCGGAGGGGCGAGCAACCTACGAGCAGTACTTC. Translation gives CASSPEGRATYEQYF.

The chain employs TRBV4-2 and TRBJ2-7; 7 bases line up with TRBD1. Germline V CDR1 and CDR2: LGHNA, YNFKEQ. There are 15 residues in the CDR3. Unmatched junction bases numbered 3, after V lost 1 base and J lost 0 bases. This chain's CDR3 is CASSQVAGGSYEQYF. CDR3 DNA sequence: TGTGCCAGCAGCCAAGTGGCAGGGGGCTCCTACGAGCAGTACTTC.

This clone has a handful of counts. The chain uses TRBV5-1 and TRBJ2-1; 9 bases fit TRBD2. CDR1 and CDR2 (germline): SGHRS, YFSETQ. J gave up 5 bases and V 3 bases, and 9 bases lay outside the gene matches. The length of the CDR3 is 16 residues. CDR3 nucleotide sequence: TGCGCCAGCAGCTGGGGAAGCGGGAGGTCCCACAATGAGCAGTTCTTC. This gives the protein CASSWGSGRSHNEQFF.

The rearrangement links TRBV15 to TRBJ2-2; D call uncertain. Trimming cost V 3 bases and J 0 bases, with 11 bases left between them. The CDR3 totals 16 residues. Germline V gene data show CDR1 as LNHNV and CDR2 as YYDKDF (reference sequence). The CDR3, as DNA: TGTGCCACCAGCAGGCGTACGACAACGAACACCGGGGAGCTGTTTTTT. Translating it yields CATSRRTTTNTGELFF.

The genes are TRBV9 and TRBJ2-5, with 8 bases identical to TRBD1. V lost 4 bases, J lost 7 bases, and 3 bases stayed unmatched. This CDR3 contains 12 residues. CDR1 is SGDLS, CDR2 YYNGEE, per germline. The CDR3 coding sequence is TGTGCCAGCAGCACAGGGGGTGGGACCCAGTACTTC. Translation: CASSTGGGTQYF.

About this clone itself: This CDR3 is also generated by other DNA sequences in the sample. This rearrangement joins TRBV28 to TRBJ1-5; D unclear. The V end lost 3 bases, the J end lost 1 base, and 7 bases lay between the germline ends. The CDR3 runs 14 residues. CDR1 is MDHEN and CDR2 is SYDVKM in the germline V gene. The CDR3 nucleotides are TGTGCCAGCAGTTTGTCCGGGAGCAATCAGCCCCAGCATTTT. It encodes CASSLSGSNQPQHF.

The chain couples TRBV3-1 (or the pseudogene TRBV3-2) to TRBJ2-1; no clear D gene. Germline V gene data show CDR1 as LGHDT and CDR2 as YNNKEL (reference sequence). This CDR3 comprises 12 residues. The ends were cut back, 4 bases at V and 8 bases at J, with 9 bases in the middle. CDR3 in amino acids: CASSPLSDEQFF. CDR3 nucleotide sequence: TGTGCCAGCAGCCCTCTCTCGGATGAGCAGTTCTTC.

The chain combines TRBV7-3 with TRBJ2-1, with 8 bases identical to TRBD2. This CDR3 is built from 14 residues. Unmatched junction bases numbered 7, after V lost 10 bases and J lost 2 bases. Germline V gene sequence: CDR1 SGHTA, CDR2 FQGTGA. CDR3 sequence: CAKRGRGAYNEQFF. The CDR3 DNA reads TGTGCCAAGAGAGGGCGGGGGGCCTACAATGAGCAGTTCTTC.

This chain joins TRBV7-6 and TRBJ2-2; the match to TRBD2 covers 7 bases. The CDR3 spans 16 residues. V shed 2 bases, J shed 1 base, and the junction held 4 bases outside the gene matches. Germline V gives CDR1 SGHVS, CDR2 FNYEAQ. CDR3 region: CASSLNPGGNTGELFF. CDR3 bases: TGTGCCAGCAGCTTAAACCCGGGGGGGAACACCGGGGAGCTGTTTTTT.

The chain uses TRBV2 and TRBJ2-7, with D perhaps TRBD1 (8 bases). The length of the CDR3 is 18 residues. The ends were cut back, 6 bases at V and 3 bases at J, with 27 bases in the middle. In germline, CDR1 is SNHLY, CDR2 FYNNEI. The CDR3 is CASRGGTGPSRYGYEQYF. CDR3 nucleotides: TGTGCCAGCAGGGGGGGGACAGGCCCCTCTAGGTATGGCTACGAGCAGTACTTC.

A few counts support this clone. The V and J genes are TRBV5-6 and TRBJ2-2; D perhaps matches TRBD2 (6 bases). Germline CDR1 is SGHDT and CDR2 is YYEEEE. Trimming shortened V by 3 bases and J by 3 bases, and 9 bases separated the two germline ends. CDR3 size: 14 residues. CDR3 sequence reads: CASSWGEYTGELFF. CDR3 bases: TGTGCCAGCAGCTGGGGGGAGTACACCGGGGAGCTGTTTTTT.

J is TRBJ2-1 and V is TRBV5-4, with D perhaps TRBD1 (6 bases). CDR3 size: 14 residues. CDR1 and CDR2 (germline): SGHNT, YYREEE (reference sequence). Trimming took off 6 bases at V and 9 bases at J, with 19 bases between the two ends. The CDR3 DNA follows: TGTGCCAGCAAAAGTTGGGGGATACAGGGTGAGCAGTTCTTC. This translates into CASKSWGIQGEQFF.

The chain joins TRBV18 to TRBJ1-6; D unclear. This CDR3 is built from 16 residues. Trimming took off 3 bases at V and 0 bases at J, with 9 bases between the two ends. Germline CDR1 and CDR2: KGHSH and LQKENI. For the CDR3, the DNA is TGTGCCAGCTCACCGGGCGGGAGCTCCTATAATTCACCCCTCCACTTT. This translates into CASSPGGSSYNSPLHF. The full variable domain, in which reference TRBV18 and TRBJ1-6 provide the parts outside the CDR3, is NAGVMQNPRHLVRRRGQEARLRCSPMKGHSHVYWYRQLPEEGLKFMVYLQKENIIDESGMPKERFSAEFPKEGPSILRIQQVVRGDSAAYFCASSPGGSSYNSPLHFGNGTRLTVT.

This chain connects TRBV19 to TRBJ2-1, with a tentative D call TRBD2 (6 bases). Trimming cost V 6 bases and J 7 bases, with 16 bases left between them. This CDR3 is built from 14 residues. Germline CDR1 and CDR2: LNHDA and SQIVND (reference sequence). The CDR3, as DNA: TGTGCCAGTAGCGGTCGGGAGCGGTTAAATGAGCAGTTCTTC. Its translation is CASSGRERLNEQFF.

The V call is TRBV7-6, the J call TRBJ2-3, with TRBD1 identical over 10 bases. Germline trimming cut 4 bases from V and 4 bases from J; bases unmatched to any gene: 11. CDR3 size: 17 residues. Germline lookup yields CDR1 SGHVS and CDR2 FNYEAQ. The DNA of the CDR3 is TGTGCCAGCAGCTCGAAACAGACAGGGGGCCCCGCAGATACGCAGTATTTT. It encodes CASSSKQTGGPADTQYF.

The gene calls are TRBV27 and TRBJ2-2; TRBD1 matches at 7 bases. CDR1 is MNHEY, CDR2 SMNVEV, per germline (reference sequence). V dropped 5 bases and J dropped 4; count of bases not matched to a gene: 7. The CDR3 loop spans 15 amino acids. The CDR3 region is CASSPSGTATGELFF. In nucleotides, the CDR3 is TGTGCCAGCAGTCCCTCCGGGACAGCCACCGGGGAGCTGTTTTTT.

The chain employs TRBV28 and TRBJ2-3; the match to TRBD1 covers 9 bases. This CDR3 is built from 16 residues. The V and J ends lost 7 bases and 2 bases, in that order; junction bases with no gene match: 10. CDR1 and CDR2 from the germline V gene are MDHEN and SYDVKM. CDR3 bases: TGTGCCAGCAAGTTTTGGCGGGACAGGGTCACAGATACGCAGTATTTT. Translated: CASKFWRDRVTDTQYF.